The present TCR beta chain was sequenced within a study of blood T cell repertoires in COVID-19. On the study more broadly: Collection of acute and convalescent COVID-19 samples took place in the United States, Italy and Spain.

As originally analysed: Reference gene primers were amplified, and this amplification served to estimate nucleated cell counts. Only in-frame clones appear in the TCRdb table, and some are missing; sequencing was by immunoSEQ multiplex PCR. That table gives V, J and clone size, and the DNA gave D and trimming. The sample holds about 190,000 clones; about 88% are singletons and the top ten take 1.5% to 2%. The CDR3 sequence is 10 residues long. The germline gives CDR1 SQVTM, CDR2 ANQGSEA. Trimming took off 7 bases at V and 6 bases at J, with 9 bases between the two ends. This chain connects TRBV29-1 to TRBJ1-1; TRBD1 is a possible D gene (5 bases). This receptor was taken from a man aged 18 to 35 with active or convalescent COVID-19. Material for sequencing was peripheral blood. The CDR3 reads CSAATAEAFF. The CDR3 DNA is TGCAGCGCTGCGACAGCTGAAGCTTTCTTT.